One sample yielded the 13 T cell receptor beta chains listed below, sequenced in a study of T cells in Graves' hyperthyroidism and ophthalmopathy. RNA transcripts served as the template for amplifying TCR beta CDR3 regions. Carried out on the TCR CDR3, a first-round RT-PCR used the HTBI primer set. TCRdb redid the calling of the multiplex PCR reads with MiXCR, one entry per CDR3 protein. The profile shows about 400,000 distinct CDR3 sequences, roughly 14% of them singletons. Material for sequencing was blood. These receptors were collected from a man younger than 30 with Graves' ophthalmopathy.

This clonotype was counted ten times or more. This chain connects TRBV11-3 to TRBJ2-1; tentative D call: TRBD2 (5 bases). Trimming took off 2 bases at V and 8 bases at J, with 10 bases between the two ends. The CDR3 totals 13 residues. Germline CDR1 and CDR2: SGHNT and YENEEA. The CDR3 loop reads CASSLLAPHEQFF. CDR3 DNA sequence: TGTGCCAGCAGCTTACTAGCCCCGCATGAGCAGTTCTTC.

The chain couples TRBV10-3 to TRBJ2-2; 9 bases are a match to TRBD1. Unmatched junction bases numbered 5, after V lost 3 bases and J lost 6 bases. CDR3 length: 15 residues. The germline V gene encodes CDR1 ENHRY and CDR2 SYGVKD. The CDR3 loop is CAISDWTGVSGELFF. CDR3 DNA sequence: TGTGCCATCAGTGACTGGACAGGGGTATCCGGGGAGCTGTTTTTT.

This clonotype was counted many times. V and J are TRBV7-8 and TRBJ2-7, with D possibly matching TRBD1 (6 bases). Trimming removed 6 bases at V and 3 bases at J, with 18 bases between. This CDR3 has 15 residues. The germline gives CDR1 SGHVS, CDR2 FQNEAQ. The DNA of the CDR3 is TGTGCCAGCAGTCCCTCCCGGACAGAGTACTACGAGCAGTACTTC. Encoded protein: CASSPSRTEYYEQYF.

This clonotype has a handful of counts. This rearrangement joins TRBV7-9 to TRBJ1-2, with a possible D match to TRBD1 (6 bases). The CDR3 sequence is 13 residues long. The V gene lost 5 bases and the J gene lost 5 bases, with 12 bases spanning the gap. Germline assignment: CDR1 SEHNR and CDR2 FQNEAQ (reference sequence). CDR3 sequence reads: CASSDRSHYGYTF. As DNA, the CDR3 is TGTGCCAGCAGCGACAGGTCTCATTATGGCTACACCTTC.

The rearrangement links TRBV27 to TRBJ2-4; TRBD1 matches 7 bases. Germline CDR1 and CDR2: MNHEY and SMNVEV (reference sequence). V shed 4 bases and J 6 bases; nucleotides not matched to a gene: 6. There are 14 residues in the CDR3. For the CDR3, the DNA is TGTGCCAGCAGTTCTGGGACAGCCCGAAACATTCAGTACTTC. Protein product: CASSSGTARNIQYF.

This clonotype was seen repeatedly, ten times or more. The V call is TRBV19, the J call TRBJ1-2, with 9 nucleotides matching TRBD1. Germline assignment: CDR1 LNHDA and CDR2 SQIVND (reference sequence). This CDR3 is 17 amino acids long. V shed 6 bases and J 1 base; nucleotides not matched to a gene: 12. The CDR3: CASSPGTGRVYNYGYTF. The CDR3 DNA sequence: TGTGCCAGTAGCCCCGGGACAGGGCGTGTTTATAACTATGGCTACACCTTC. Complete variable domain (other parts from reference TRBV19 and TRBJ1-2): DGGITQSPKYLFRKEGQNVTLSCEQNLNHDAMYWYRQDPGQGLRLIYYSQIVNDFQKGDIAEGYSVSREKKESFPLTVTSAQKNPTAFYLCASSPGTGRVYNYGYTFGSGTRLTVV.

This clonotype was seen repeatedly, ten times or more. The chain employs TRBV24-1 and TRBJ2-7; the D gene is possibly TRBD2 (5 bases). The CDR3 consists of 12 residues. V was cut by 5 bases and J by 2 bases, with 6 bases left in between. The germline V gene has CDR1 KGHDR and CDR2 SFDVKD. CDR3: CATSVTTYEQYF. In DNA form, the CDR3 reads TGTGCCACCAGTGTGACTACCTACGAGCAGTACTTC.

The chain is built from TRBV19 and TRBJ2-3, with 10 bases lining up with TRBD1. The V segment lost 4 bases and the J segment 4 bases; nucleotides outside the gene matches: 11. The CDR3 extends over 17 amino acids. Germline values: CDR1 LNHDA, CDR2 SQIVND (reference sequence). Here the CDR3 reads CASSTPSGTGAADTQYF. CDR3 nucleotide sequence: TGTGCCAGTAGTACCCCCTCCGGGACAGGGGCTGCAGATACGCAGTATTTT.

The V and J genes are TRBV5-5 and TRBJ2-6, with 8 bases fitting TRBD1. Germline lookup yields CDR1 SGHKS and CDR2 YYEKEE (reference sequence). V gave up 0 bases and J gave up 5 bases; unmatched junction bases: 7. The CDR3 loop spans 17 amino acids. The CDR3 protein is CASSLAGDRLWANVLTF. DNA for the CDR3: TGTGCCAGCAGCTTGGCCGGGGACAGGCTCTGGGCCAACGTCCTGACTTTC.

The CDR3 bases are TGTGCCAGCATTCGGGGGTCCCCTTATGGCTACACCTTC. Amino acid sequence: CASIRGSPYGYTF. The genes are TRBV2 and TRBJ1-2; D is perhaps TRBD1 (5 bases). The germline V gene encodes CDR1 SNHLY and CDR2 FYNNEI. This CDR3 has 13 residues. The germline V and J ends were trimmed by 7 bases and 5 bases, with 14 bases remaining between them.

This clonotype was seen more than once but under ten times. The chain recombines TRBV29-1 with TRBJ2-5, with a tentative D call TRBD2 (7 bases). The CDR3 runs 17 residues. V lost 4 bases and J 2 bases, leaving 23 bases between the germline ends. CDR1 is SQVTM and CDR2 is ANQGSEA in the germline V gene. For the CDR3, the DNA is TGCAGCGTTGTGGGGGGGCGGAGCGGATTACTGCAAGAGACCCAGTACTTC. Residues: CSVVGGRSGLLQETQYF.

This clonotype was detected ten times or more. The chain links TRBV10-1 to TRBJ1-1, with 7 bases identical to TRBD1. Germline V gene sequence: CDR1 WNHNN, CDR2 SYGVQD (reference sequence). This CDR3 has 13 residues. J lost 5 bases, V lost 4 bases, and 4 bases had no gene match. As DNA, the CDR3 is TGCGCCAGCAGTGCTCAGGGGGGGACTGAAGCTTTCTTT. Translated, it gives CASSAQGGTEAFF.

This clonotype was recorded at least ten times. V gene TRBV5-1 combines with J gene TRBJ2-7; perhaps TRBD1 as D (5 bases). Germline V gene lookup returns CDR1 SGHRS and CDR2 YFSETQ. Trimming cost V 0 bases and J 6 bases, with 16 bases left between them. This CDR3 has 15 residues. CDR3 in DNA: TGCGCCAGCAGCTTGGGACAGAACCCGTTGACCGAGCAGTACTTC. The encoded protein is CASSLGQNPLTEQYF.